This is a list of T cell receptor beta chains from one sample in a study of molecular identifiers for immune sequencing clone quantification. Each CDR3 protein gets one entry after TCRdb re-called the PCR reads with MiXCR. The sample has approximately 680,000 distinct CDR3 sequences; 25% are singletons. Source material: naive CD8+ T cells from blood, with Jurkat cell RNA spiked in. The receptor source for this set is a human donor in good health. Some libraries in this study had Jurkat cell RNA spiked in. The CDR3 runs from the conserved cysteine through the conserved F or W.

V: TRBV27; J: TRBJ2-2; CDR3: CASSFIRKAGAGGELFF
V: TRBV13; J: TRBJ1-1; CDR3: CASSLGAEHRTEAFF
V: TRBV7-6; J: TRBJ2-7; CDR3: CASSLGGGTTYEQYF
V: TRBV12-3/TRBV12-4; J: TRBJ2-5; CDR3: CASSSGLAGEAQYF
V: TRBV12-3/TRBV12-4; J: TRBJ1-1; CDR3: CASKGSLVAEAFF
V: TRBV6-2/TRBV6-3; J: TRBJ1-5; CDR3: CASSKQGQSNQPQHF
V: TRBV20-1; J: TRBJ1-1; CDR3: CSARGTGAEAFF
V: TRBV6-5; J: TRBJ2-7; CDR3: CASSYSVRGVEQYF
V: TRBV19; J: TRBJ1-1; CDR3: CASSIIGTSNTEAFF
V: TRBV2; J: TRBJ2-5; CDR3: CASSITGQEPQYF
V: TRBV5-1; J: TRBJ2-5; CDR3: CASSSSSIETQYF
V: TRBV2; J: TRBJ1-1; CDR3: CASSEFRDFPNTEAFF
V: TRBV6-6; J: TRBJ1-1; CDR3: CASSIYRENTEAFF
V: TRBV6-6; J: TRBJ2-5; CDR3: CASSSLDREGQETQYF
V: TRBV4-3; J: TRBJ2-3; CDR3: CASSQWLAVDTQYF
V: TRBV12-3/TRBV12-4; J: TRBJ1-5; CDR3: CASSLGGRSQPQHF
V: TRBV5-8; J: TRBJ2-5; CDR3: CASSPLQGQETQYF